What follows are 28 T cell receptor beta chains derived from one specimen sequenced in a study of blood T cells in healthy people across ages. Primed by a sample-barcoded 5' primer and a J-beta primer mix, a second PCR proceeded for 7 to 11 cycles. TCRdb analysed the 5' RACE reads with MiXCR anew, one entry per CDR3 protein. Among approximately 880,000 distinct CDR3 sequences, about 44% were seen once, and the ten largest hold roughly 13%. Sequencing input: blood. The receptors stem from a young man in good health.

This clonotype was counted a few times. The V call is TRBV4-1, the J call TRBJ1-5; TRBD1 is a possible D gene (5 bases). CDR3 size: 15 residues. Per germline, CDR1 MGHRA and CDR2 YSYEKL. Trimming removed 4 bases at V and 1 base at J, with 11 bases between. In nucleotides, the CDR3 is TGCGCCAGCAGCCCGGGGCACGAGAGCAATCAGCCCCAGCATTTT. This codes for CASSPGHESNQPQHF.

This clonotype occurred many times. The chain uses TRBV27 and TRBJ2-2; D remains unclear. This CDR3 spans 17 amino acids. Trimming removed 6 bases at V and 6 bases at J, with 23 bases between. CDR1 and CDR2 from the germline V gene are MNHEY and SMNVEV (reference sequence). The CDR3 region is CASSLTPQSPLPGELFF. CDR3 nucleotides: TGTGCCAGCAGCCTAACCCCCCAGAGTCCCCTGCCCGGGGAGCTGTTTTTT.

The chain couples TRBV5-1 to TRBJ1-1; D remains ambiguous. This CDR3 region has 14 residues. Germline V gives CDR1 SGHRS, CDR2 YFSETQ. Trimming left V 5 bases short and J 1 base short, with 12 bases between. The CDR3 bases are TGCGCCAGCAGTCCTCTCGGGGAGAACACTGAAGCTTTCTTT. It encodes CASSPLGENTEAFF.

The chain recombines TRBV7-3 with TRBJ1-1; D gene ambiguous. The CDR3 totals 13 residues. Germline CDR1 is SGHTA and CDR2 is FQGTGA. With 5 bases removed from V and 7 bases from J, the gap between germline ends came to 14 bases. CDR3 bases: TGTGCCAGCAGCGCCAATACCTTGGGTGAAGCTTTCTTT. Translation gives CASSANTLGEAFF.

CDR3 sequence: CASSGLSGYEQYF. DNA for the CDR3: TGTGCCAGCAGCGGGCTGTCGGGTTACGAGCAGTACTTC. The rearrangement uses TRBV11-2 and TRBJ2-4; the D is unclear. The DNA end favors TRBJ2-7, so the J call may be wrong. This CDR3 has 13 amino acids. Germline CDR1 reads SGHAT; CDR2 reads FQNNGV.

The rearrangement uses TRBV7-3 and TRBJ2-3; D perhaps matches TRBD1 (5 bases). V lost 5 bases, J lost 0 bases, and 15 bases lay in between. The CDR3 consists of 16 residues. Germline loops: CDR1 SGHTA, CDR2 FQGTGA. The CDR3 DNA sequence: TGTGCCAGCAGCCCTCACCCAGGGCAAAGCACAGATACGCAGTATTTT. It is translated as CASSPHPGQSTDTQYF.

The table lists this clonotype with a few counts. The chain uses TRBV7-2 and TRBJ1-5, with unresolved D. With 5 bases removed from V and 3 bases from J, the gap between germline ends came to 14 bases. This CDR3 spans 15 amino acids. Germline CDR1 SGHTA, CDR2 FQGNSA. CDR3: CASSRTGSINQPQHF. Written as DNA, the CDR3 is TGTGCCAGCAGCAGGACGGGGAGTATCAATCAGCCCCAGCATTTT. The entire variable domain, with the rest obtained from reference TRBV7-2 and TRBJ1-5, is as follows: GAGVSQSPSNKVTEKGKDVELRCDPISGHTALYWYRQSLGQGLEFLIYFQGNSAPDKSGLPSDRFSAERTGGSVSTLTIQRTQQEDSAVYLCASSRTGSINQPQHFGDGTRLSIL.

V is TRBV3-1 and J is TRBJ2-4; D is unclear. The CDR3 consists of 16 residues. CDR1 LGHDT and CDR2 YNNKEL come from the germline V gene (reference sequence). The V end was cut by 3 bases, the J end by 3 bases, with 15 bases between. CDR3 protein: CASSHSQRSNKNIQYF. CDR3 in DNA: TGTGCCAGCAGCCACTCACAGCGTTCCAACAAAAACATTCAGTACTTC.

The chain is built from TRBV4-2 and TRBJ2-3; 12 bases agree with TRBD2. V was pared by 4 bases and J by 4 bases, with 3 bases of the junction left unmatched. Germline lookup yields CDR1 LGHNA and CDR2 YNFKEQ. CDR3 length: 15 residues. The CDR3 loop reads CASSRGLAGPDTQYF. CDR3 coding DNA: TGTGCCAGCAGCCGTGGACTAGCGGGGCCAGATACGCAGTATTTT.

The V call is TRBV10-3, the J call TRBJ2-5; 10 bases match TRBD2. V lost 10 bases, J lost 11 bases, and 13 bases stayed unmatched. Per germline, CDR1 ENHRY and CDR2 SYGVKD. The CDR3 length is 13 residues. In nucleotides, the CDR3 is TGTGCCACCCGTAGCGGGGGGAGAAATGAGCAGTACTTC. Translation gives CATRSGGRNEQYF.

The chain has TRBV29-1 and TRBJ1-1; tentative D call: TRBD1 (6 bases). The germline V gene has CDR1 SQVTM and CDR2 ANQGSEA. The ends were cut back, 6 bases at V and 7 bases at J, with 15 bases in the middle. The length of the CDR3 is 12 residues. The CDR3 nucleotides are TGCAGCGTCGGAAAGGGGGGCGGTGAAGCTTTCTTT. It encodes CSVGKGGGEAFF.

The CDR3 spells CSVDPGLPVGEQYF. The CDR3 DNA is TGCAGCGTGGATCCGGGACTACCCGTGGGGGAGCAGTACTTC. The chain couples TRBV29-1 to TRBJ2-4, with 7 bases lining up with TRBD2. Germline CDR1 and CDR2: SQVTM and ANQGSEA. Trimming at V came to 6 bases and at J to 13 bases, leaving 18 bases not matched to a gene. The CDR3 is 14 residues long.

The genes are TRBV4-2 and TRBJ1-5, with TRBD1 identical over 7 bases. From germline, CDR1 is LGHNA and CDR2 YNFKEQ. CDR3 size: 15 residues. The trim removed 5 bases at V and 9 bases at J, leaving 13 bases unmatched. The CDR3 sequence: CASSARTGERRPQHF. The CDR3 DNA sequence: TGTGCCAGCAGCGCCCGGACAGGAGAAAGGCGGCCCCAGCATTTT.

This clonotype was seen a few times. This chain joins TRBV7-2 and TRBJ2-5; TRBD2 agrees at 7 bases. The CDR3 is made up of 14 amino acids. Germline CDR1 and CDR2: SGHTA and FQGNSA. V lost 2 bases, J lost 2 bases, and 2 bases stayed unmatched. In DNA, the CDR3 is TGTGCCAGCAGCTTAACTAGCGCACAAGAGACCCAGTACTTC. Translating it yields CASSLTSAQETQYF. The variable domain in full, with the rest retrieved from reference TRBV7-2 and TRBJ2-5, is GAGVSQSPSNKVTEKGKDVELRCDPISGHTALYWYRQSLGQGLEFLIYFQGNSAPDKSGLPSDRFSAERTGGSVSTLTIQRTQQEDSAVYLCASSLTSAQETQYFGPGTRLLVL.

The sample holds one count of this clonotype. The CDR3 spells CASSARGGKNIQYF. DNA of the CDR3: TGTGCCAGCAGTGCCCGGGGGGGCAAAAACATTCAGTACTTC. V usage is TRBV2 and J usage is TRBJ2-4; 8 nucleotides match TRBD2. V gave up 4 bases and J gave up 3 bases; unmatched junction bases: 2. Germline-derived CDR1 and CDR2 are SNHLY and FYNNEI. This CDR3 is 14 amino acids long.

This clonotype was picked up one time. The V gene is TRBV4-3, the J gene TRBJ1-5; 7 bases agree with TRBD1. CDR3 length: 15 amino acids. V shed 4 bases and J 6 bases; nucleotides not matched to a gene: 9. Per germline, CDR1 LGHNA and CDR2 YSLEER. CDR3: CASSPDREFGQPQHF. As DNA, the CDR3 is TGCGCCAGCAGCCCTGACAGGGAGTTTGGTCAGCCCCAGCATTTT.

This clonotype was observed a few times. CDR3 coding DNA: TGTGCCAGCAGCTTGACAGGGGGAGGTAATGAAAAACTGTTTTTT. Translation gives CASSLTGGGNEKLFF. The gene calls are TRBV5-6 and TRBJ1-4; 8 nucleotides agree with TRBD1. J was trimmed by 4 bases and V by 1 base; bases with no gene match: 3. The CDR3 consists of 15 residues. Germline values: CDR1 SGHDT, CDR2 YYEEEE.

This clonotype was seen a handful of times. The chain uses TRBV4-3 and TRBJ2-1; TRBD1 might be the D (6 bases). V was trimmed by 3 bases and J by 4 bases, leaving 19 bases between them. CDR3 length equals 17 residues. Germline CDR1 is LGHNA and CDR2 is YSLEER. The chain's CDR3 is CASSQLSGTSGYNEQFF. The CDR3 DNA reads TGCGCCAGCAGCCAGCTATCGGGGACATCGGGGTACAATGAGCAGTTCTTC.

This chain joins TRBV2 and TRBJ2-7; no clear D. V dropped 8 bases and J dropped 6 bases, with 17 bases sitting between them. This CDR3 spans 13 amino acids. CDR1 and CDR2 from the germline V gene are SNHLY and FYNNEI. This CDR3 reads CASAMNSLTEQYF. The CDR3 nucleotides are TGTGCCAGCGCAATGAACTCCCTCACCGAGCAGTACTTC.

This chain links TRBV9 with TRBJ2-7; D tentatively reads TRBD1 or TRBD2 (5 bases each). Germline-derived CDR1 and CDR2 are SGDLS and YYNGEE. Trimming removed 0 bases at V and 1 base at J, with 11 bases between. The CDR3 totals 15 residues. CDR3 in amino acids: CASSVGGAGSYEQYF. The CDR3 DNA is TGTGCCAGCAGCGTAGGAGGGGCAGGGTCCTACGAGCAGTACTTC.

This clonotype appeared a few times. The rearrangement links TRBV7-2 to TRBJ1-4, with a possible D match to TRBD1 (6 bases). Germline CDR1 is SGHTA and CDR2 is FQGNSA. Trimming shortened V by 5 bases and J by 10 bases, and 17 bases separated the two germline ends. The CDR3 is made up of 14 amino acids. The CDR3 coding sequence is TGTGCCAGCAGCCCGCCCGGGGGCGCGGGAAAACTGTTTTTT. This encodes CASSPPGGAGKLFF.

This clonotype was observed a few times. The chain employs TRBV3-1 and TRBJ2-1, with D possibly matching TRBD2 (5 bases). The CDR3 length is 13 residues. Germline CDR1 reads LGHDT; CDR2 reads YNNKEL (reference sequence). The V and J ends lost 0 bases and 14 bases respectively, with 14 bases between them. CDR3 bases: TGTGCCAGCAGCCAAGATACGGCTAGCTTGGAGTTCTTC. It translates to CASSQDTASLEFF.

The chain carries TRBV6-2 or TRBV6-3 and TRBJ2-5; tentative D call: TRBD1 (6 bases). CDR3 size: 12 residues. V lost 8 bases, J lost 6 bases, and 13 bases lay in between. In germline, CDR1 is MNHEY, CDR2 SVGEGT. The CDR3: CASAQGRKTQYF. The CDR3 DNA reads as TGTGCCAGCGCTCAGGGGCGGAAGACCCAGTACTTC.

This clonotype appeared a few times. The genes are TRBV20-1 and TRBJ1-2; 9 bases are shared with TRBD1. V was pared by 5 bases and J by 8 bases, with 6 bases of the junction left unmatched. Germline V gene data show CDR1 as DFQATT and CDR2 as SNEGSKA (reference sequence). This CDR3 has 12 residues. Here the CDR3 DNA reads TGCAGTGCTCCGAGACAGGGGGTAGGCTACACCTTC. It translates to CSAPRQGVGYTF.

The chain couples TRBV5-4 to TRBJ2-3; D uncertain. The germline CDR1 and CDR2 sequences are SGHNT and YYREEE (reference sequence). With 3 bases removed from V and 4 bases from J, the gap between germline ends came to 12 bases. This CDR3 region has 14 residues. CDR3 sequence: CASSSPISPDTQYF. The CDR3, as DNA: TGTGCCAGCAGCTCTCCCATATCCCCAGATACGCAGTATTTT.

The chain links TRBV5-6 to TRBJ1-2; 7 nucleotides line up with TRBD1. V shed 9 bases and J 7 bases; nucleotides not matched to a gene: 6. The CDR3 contains 11 residues. Germline lookup yields CDR1 SGHDT and CDR2 YYEEEE. The CDR3 reads CATAGGGGYTF. In DNA, the CDR3 is TGTGCCACGGCAGGGGGAGGTGGCTACACCTTC. Looking up the rest from reference TRBV5-6 and TRBJ1-2 gives the full variable domain: DAGVTQSPTHLIKTRGQQVTLRCSPKSGHDTVSWYQQALGQGPQFIFQYYEEEERQRGNFPDRFSGHQFPNYSSELNVNALLLGDSALYLCATAGGGGYTFGSGTRLTVV.

The rearrangement links TRBV5-1 to TRBJ2-3; D possibly corresponds to TRBD2 (7 bases). The CDR3 runs 16 residues. Germline loops: CDR1 SGHRS, CDR2 YFSETQ. The V and J ends lost 0 bases and 4 bases respectively, with 15 bases between them. The CDR3: CASSLAGGPRADTQYF. The CDR3 coding sequence is TGCGCCAGCAGCTTGGCCGGGGGGCCGAGGGCAGATACGCAGTATTTT. The full variable domain, in which reference TRBV5-1 and TRBJ2-3 provide the parts outside the CDR3, is KAGVTQTPRYLIKTRGQQVTLSCSPISGHRSVSWYQQTPGQGLQFLFEYFSETQRNKGNFPGRFSGRQFSNSRSEMNVSTLELGDSALYLCASSLAGGPRADTQYFGPGTRLTVL.

The chain recombines TRBV29-1 with TRBJ2-7; D is undetermined. Trimming removed 5 bases at V and 2 bases at J, with 10 bases between. The germline gives CDR1 SQVTM, CDR2 ANQGSEA. The CDR3 totals 12 residues. The CDR3 is CSVLNYAYEQYF. CDR3 DNA: TGCAGCGTTTTAAACTATGCCTACGAGCAGTACTTC.